Listed below are T cell receptor beta chains from one sample, sequenced in a study of T cells in tuberculosis. Only in-frame clones appear in the TCRdb table, and some are missing; sequencing was by immunoSEQ multiplex PCR. The repertoire holds some 30,000 clones, with more than 75% as singletons. The sequences come from PBMCs, collected at tuberculosis diagnosis. The receptor source for this set is an adult with tuberculosis. CDR3s leave out the opening cysteine and the closing phenylalanine or tryptophan.

V: TRBV28; J: TRBJ2-1; length: 13; CDR3: ASSPAGGLENEQF
V: TRBV7-8; J: TRBJ2-7; length: 17; CDR3: ASSLARTSGRPKGYEQY
V: TRBV11-3; J: TRBJ2-2; length: 11; CDR3: ASSLDSAGELF
V: TRBV5-1; J: TRBJ2-1; length: 16; CDR3: ASSLRASGSSGYNEQF
V: TRBV30; J: TRBJ1-1; length: 11; CDR3: AWTTLGQTEAF
V: TRBV14; J: TRBJ2-7; length: 13; CDR3: ASSPSRGGSYEQY
V: TRBV4-2; J: TRBJ2-5; length: 12; CDR3: ASSQEQEQETQY
V: TRBV28; J: TRBJ1-5; length: 9; CDR3: ASSFLQPQH
V: TRBV27; J: TRBJ2-1; length: 15; CDR3: ASSPHPGQGLYNEQF
V: TRBV9; J: TRBJ2-5; length: 15; CDR3: ASSPWSGGPSIETQY
V: TRBV29-1; J: TRBJ1-1; length: 10; CDR3: SVARQGTEAF
V: TRBV21-1; J: TRBJ2-4; length: 13; CDR3: ARGRAGIAKNIQY
V: TRBV2; J: TRBJ2-7; length: 12; CDR3: ASYRDYDPSEQY
V: TRBV5-6; J: TRBJ2-7; length: 14; CDR3: ASSSPRTGSAYEQY
V: TRBV19; J: TRBJ1-3; length: 12; CDR3: ASSPYRSGNTIY
V: TRBV18; J: TRBJ1-5; length: 14; CDR3: ASSPGQGAENQPQH
V: TRBV5-1; J: TRBJ1-3; length: 13; CDR3: ASSIGGAGGNTIY
V: TRBV6-5; J: TRBJ2-5; length: 12; CDR3: ASSYFPRGETQY
V: TRBV6-5; J: TRBJ1-5; length: 13; CDR3: ASSYSARSNQPQH
V: TRBV11-2; J: TRBJ1-1; length: 12; CDR3: ASSPRTGDTEAF
V: TRBV7-7; J: TRBJ2-2; length: 16; CDR3: ASSLRSGTQGVTGELF
V: TRBV10-1; J: TRBJ2-5; length: 13; CDR3: ASSVGTSVRETQY
V: TRBV2; J: TRBJ2-5; length: 15; CDR3: ASRGGTGGSQRETQY
V: TRBV6-6; J: TRBJ2-4; length: 11; CDR3: ASNREVRDIQY
V: TRBV6-5; J: TRBJ2-7; length: 12; CDR3: ASSSDEGRYEQY
V: TRBV28; J: TRBJ1-3; length: 12; CDR3: ASSPLSLGNTIY
V: TRBV10-3; J: TRBJ2-1; length: 17; CDR3: AIASGTSGSRGSYNEQF
V: TRBV10-3; J: TRBJ2-3; length: 14; CDR3: AISPRRVASTDTQY
V: TRBV25-1; J: TRBJ2-1; length: 15; CDR3: ASSGLAGGGPYNEQF
V: TRBV30; J: TRBJ1-5; length: 12; CDR3: AWGPGQGIQPQH
V: TRBV27; J: TRBJ2-7; length: 12; CDR3: ASSLRTVRDEQY
V: TRBV14; J: TRBJ1-3; length: 10; CDR3: ASSRTLDRAN
V: TRBV7-6; J: TRBJ1-1; length: 11; CDR3: ASSLGGEGEAF
V: TRBV7-2; J: TRBJ2-5; length: 12; CDR3: ASSESVRLETQY
V: TRBV4-1; J: TRBJ2-2; length: 10; CDR3: ASGLAVGELF
V: TRBV10-3; J: TRBJ2-1; length: 10; CDR3: AISGTGHEQF
V: TRBV7-2; J: TRBJ1-1; length: 13; CDR3: ASSARQGGKSEAF
V: TRBV19; J: TRBJ1-1; length: 13; CDR3: ASALGGAPNTEAF
V: TRBV30; J: TRBJ2-1; length: 11; CDR3: AWSPRLAGSQF
V: TRBV19; J: TRBJ1-5; length: 11; CDR3: ASSTNSNQPQH
V: TRBV19; J: TRBJ2-2; length: 13; CDR3: ASSPRTGGAGELF
V: TRBV9; J: TRBJ2-5; length: 11; CDR3: ASSVDSYAFQY
V: TRBV5-4; J: TRBJ1-2; length: 14; CDR3: ASSPTSRASNYGYT
V: TRBV6-5; J: TRBJ1-1; length: 12; CDR3: ASSPGGGGTEAF
V: TRBV5-1; J: TRBJ2-5; length: 11; CDR3: ASSSRVIQTQY
V: TRBV14; J: TRBJ2-7; length: 13; CDR3: ASSQKGTGGYEQY
V: TRBV7-2; J: TRBJ2-7; length: 12; CDR3: ASSDTGGHDEQY
V: TRBV5-4; J: TRBJ2-3; length: 11; CDR3: ASSRQPTDTQY
V: TRBV27; J: TRBJ1-6; length: 12; CDR3: ASSSQGNNSPLH
V: TRBV6-5; J: TRBJ2-7; length: 13; CDR3: ASSYEGGLGYEQY
V: TRBV19; J: TRBJ1-2; length: 11; CDR3: ASSIAQRGGYT
V: TRBV30; J: TRBJ1-1; length: 12; CDR3: AWSVQGGITEAF
V: TRBV5-1; J: TRBJ2-5; length: 11; CDR3: ASSSGTRETQY
V: TRBV27; J: TRBJ1-2; length: 13; CDR3: ASSFRDRGAYGYT
V: TRBV2; J: TRBJ2-7; length: 12; CDR3: ASKYGDSSYEQY
V: TRBV7-6; J: TRBJ1-4; length: 14; CDR3: ASSLVVVGSEEKLF
V: TRBV5-1; J: TRBJ2-3; length: 12; CDR3: ASSLTAGADTQY